This is a list of T cell receptor beta chains from one sample in a study of control samples from healthy donors and cancer patients. Clones were read by immunoSEQ multiplex PCR, and TCRdb kept only the in-frame ones, dropping some. The sample holds approximately 37,000 clones, around four fifths seen once. Sequencing used PBMCs. Every receptor here comes from an older woman with lung cancer. The CDR3 runs from the conserved cysteine through the conserved F or W. A D gene is named only where the DNA matches it firmly. Rows give clone size only sometimes, using once, few, many, or a class for an expanded clone.

clone_size	j_call	v_call	d_call	cdr3_aa	cdr3_nt
.	TRBJ2-7	TRBV10-3	TRBD1	CAIEDRGTYEQYF	TGTGCCATCGAGGACAGGGGAACCTACGAGCAGTACTTC
.	TRBJ1-4	TRBV11-2	.	CASSFGRNNEKLFF	TGTGCCAGCAGCTTCGGTCGAAATAATGAAAAACTGTTTTTT
medium-sized	TRBJ1-3	TRBV4-1	.	CASSHITGSGNTIYF	TGCGCCAGCAGTCATATCACGGGATCTGGAAACACCATATATTTT
.	TRBJ1-2	TRBV14	.	CASSQSGIRGYTF	TGTGCCAGCAGCCAATCAGGGATCAGAGGCTACACCTTC
.	TRBJ1-4	TRBV27	.	CASSLDRRNEKLFF	TGTGCCAGCAGTTTAGATAGGCGGAATGAAAAACTGTTTTTT
.	TRBJ1-4	TRBV2	.	CASSRGNGEKLFF	TGTGCCAGCTCCAGGGGAAATGGAGAAAAACTGTTTTTT
.	TRBJ2-7	TRBV11-1	.	CASSLTYEQYF	TGTGCCAGCAGTCTAACCTACGAGCAGTACTTC
.	TRBJ2-3	TRBV13	TRBD1	CASSLPRGGLTDTQYF	TGTGCCAGCAGCCTCCCCCGAGGGGGCTTAACAGATACGCAGTATTTT
.	TRBJ2-7	TRBV19	TRBD1	CASSIRYTGGTYEQYF	TGTGCCAGTAGTATAAGGTACACAGGGGGGACCTACGAGCAGTACTTC
.	TRBJ2-7	TRBV18	.	CASSPSGSTTYEQYF	TGTGCCAGCTCACCTTCCGGGTCGACAACCTACGAGCAGTACTTC
once	TRBJ2-1	TRBV7-7	.	CASSYDSLINNEQFF	TGTGCCAGCAGCTACGACAGCCTAATCAACAATGAGCAGTTCTTC
.	TRBJ1-1	TRBV11-2	.	CASSVLQGFGNTEAFF	TGTGCCAGCAGCGTACTACAGGGATTCGGGAACACTGAAGCTTTCTTT
.	TRBJ2-7	TRBV3-1/TRBV3-2	TRBD1	CASTQGANEQYF	TGTGCCAGCACCCAGGGGGCCAACGAGCAGTACTTC
.	TRBJ2-2	TRBV5-1	.	CASSLEVAGELFF	TGCGCCAGCAGCTTGGAGGTGGCCGGGGAGCTGTTTTTT
few	TRBJ1-1	TRBV5-6	TRBD1	CASRNTYRGRTEAFF	TGTGCCAGCAGGAATACCTACAGGGGAAGAACTGAAGCTTTCTTT
.	TRBJ1-6	TRBV7-8	.	CASSLGPPMGALHF	TGTGCCAGCAGCTTGGGCCCTCCGATGGGGGCCCTCCACTTT
.	TRBJ1-2	TRBV18	.	CASSPTVYGYTF	TGTGCCAGCTCACCGACGGTATATGGCTACACCTTC
.	TRBJ2-1	TRBV18	.	CASPLQASYNEQFF	TGTGCCAGCCCACTACAGGCATCCTACAATGAGCAGTTCTTC